These 2 T cell receptor beta chains came from one sample sequenced in a study of blood T cell repertoires in COVID-19. Libraries were prepared by immunoSEQ multiplex PCR; TCRdb keeps only in-frame clonotypes and omits some of them. The sample includes around 280,000 clones, roughly 86% of them seen just once. Sequencing input: peripheral blood. Receptors were obtained from a woman between 25 and 40 years old with COVID-19, enrolled during active disease.

The chain couples TRBV6-5 to TRBJ1-2; D gene uncertain. This CDR3 contains 13 residues. V dropped 6 bases and J dropped 8 bases, with 16 bases sitting between them. Per germline, CDR1 MNHEY and CDR2 SVGAGI. The CDR3 DNA reads as TGTGCCAGCAGCCCCGTCGAGGTGAAGGGCTACACCTTC. Amino acids: CASSPVEVKGYTF.

The genes are TRBV27 and TRBJ1-5, with D perhaps matching TRBD1 (5 bases). Trimming removed 2 bases from V and 2 bases from J, with 10 bases in between. Germline loops: CDR1 MNHEY, CDR2 SMNVEV (reference sequence). The CDR3 runs to 15 residues. The CDR3 nucleotides read TGTGCCAGCAGTTTAGGGGCAGCAGGCAATCAGCCCCAGCATTTT. It translates to CASSLGAAGNQPQHF.